The T cell receptor (beta chain) under discussion was sequenced for a study of CD8+ T cells in alopecia areata. Per germline, CDR1 SQVTM and CDR2 ANQGSEA. This CDR3 has 11 amino acids. The V and J ends lost 5 bases and 7 bases respectively, with 9 bases between them. With respect to this clone: Its matching antigen is unknown.

The treatment denotes: oral pan-JAK inhibitor, 5-10 mg twice daily. Researchers gathered lesional scalp punch biopsies and peripheral blood from patients with alopecia areata. Study-wide results and caveats: Tofacitinib significantly decreased scalp clonality and expanded CD8+ clones among top 100. Scalp samples also yield sequences of resident alphabeta T cells from normal skin.

Following RNA extraction, reverse transcription yielded cDNA that acted as the sequencing template. Sequencing used immunoSEQ multiplex PCR; TCRdb keeps in-frame clones, though not all of them. Of hundreds of thousands of clones listed, more than 60% are singletons. The source was CD4+ T cells sorted from blood, collected at week 44, from a patient treated with tofacitinib. The clonotype comes from a human donor with alopecia areata. This chain uses TRBV29-1 with TRBJ2-1; D ambiguous. The CDR3 DNA sequence: TGCAGCGTTTCTCATGGTAATGAGCAGTTCTTC. Translation: CSVSHGNEQFF.